These 5 T cell receptor beta chains were all obtained from the same sample, sequenced in a study of T cells expressing NK-cell markers. Each CDR3 protein gets one entry in TCRdb, which reprocessed the 5' RACE reads and gives no DNA. This listing includes some 280,000 distinct CDR3 sequences. The specimen sequenced was blood T cells: a sorted CD56 or NKG2C T cell subset, CD4+ or CD8+ T cells, or bulk PBMC T cells (not recorded which). The receptors were sampled from a man aged 18 to 35 in good health.

The chain is built from TRBV12-5 and TRBJ2-3; TCRdb reports TRBD1, a call that lacks DNA to check it against. CDR3 length equals 15 residues. The germline CDR1 and CDR2 sequences are LGHNT and FRNRAP. CDR3: CASGLGQGDSDTQYF.

The genes are TRBV5-6 and TRBJ2-5; TCRdb's D gene call, TRBD2, goes unchecked for lack of DNA. Per germline, CDR1 SGHDT and CDR2 YYEEEE. CDR3 length: 15 residues. The CDR3 loop reads CASSTPGTSEETQYF.

This chain joins TRBV29-1 and TRBJ1-1. In germline, CDR1 is SQVTM, CDR2 ANQGSEA. This CDR3 comprises 12 residues. The CDR3: CSVGRYHTEAFF. Variable domain in full (rest from reference TRBV29-1 and TRBJ1-1): SAVISQKPSRDICQRGTSLTIQCQVDSQVTMMFWYRQQPGQSLTLIATANQGSEATYESGFVIDKFPISRPNLTFSTLTVSNMSPEDSSIYLCSVGRYHTEAFFGQGTRLTVV.

J is TRBJ1-2 and V is TRBV20-1; TCRdb designates TRBD1, a call that cannot be tested without DNA. Germline CDR1 DFQATT, CDR2 SNEGSKA (reference sequence). The CDR3 covers 14 residues. CDR3 region: CSARPGTANYGYTF.

The V gene is TRBV7-9, the J gene TRBJ2-1. CDR3 size: 16 residues. The germline V gene has CDR1 SEHNR and CDR2 FQNEAQ (reference sequence). This chain's CDR3 is CASSLSFRGSYNEQFF.